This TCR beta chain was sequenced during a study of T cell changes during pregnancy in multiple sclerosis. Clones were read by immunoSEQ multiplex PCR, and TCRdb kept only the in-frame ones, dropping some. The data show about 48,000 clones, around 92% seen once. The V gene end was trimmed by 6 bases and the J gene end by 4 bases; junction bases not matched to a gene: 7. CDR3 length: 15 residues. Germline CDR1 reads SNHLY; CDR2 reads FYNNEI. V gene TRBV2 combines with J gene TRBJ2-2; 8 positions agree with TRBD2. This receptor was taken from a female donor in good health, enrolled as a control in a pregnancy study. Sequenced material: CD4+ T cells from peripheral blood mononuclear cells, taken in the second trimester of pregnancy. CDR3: CASRGPAGATGELFF. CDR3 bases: TGTGCCAGCAGGGGACCAGCGGGAGCCACCGGGGAGCTGTTTTTT.